This TCR beta chain was profiled in a study of PD-1 blockade in classical Hodgkin lymphoma. Whole-study results and caveats: Newly diagnosed and completely responding patients shared comparable baseline diversity. By C4D1, CD4+ diversity increased significantly, especially in complete responders. Differences between repertoires have undefined causes, possibly disease activity or prior therapy.

Each and every patient relapsed after autologous stem cell transplantation, and patients got differing brentuximab vedotin exposure. Best response was recorded as complete response, partial response or progressive disease. The assay was immunoSEQ multiplex PCR, and TCRdb's table has in-frame clones only and misses some. Here the sample spans around 58,000 clones, 90% being singletons. Losses at the gene ends were 0 bases for V and 3 bases for J; bases not matched to a gene: 3. Germline loops: CDR1 SGHTA, CDR2 FQGNSA. This CDR3 comprises 15 residues. Concerning this clone itself: Antigen: not known.

This specimen was peripheral blood mononuclear cells (PBMCs), taken at baseline. This sequence joins TRBV7-2 and TRBJ2-3; 7 bases fit TRBD2. The source of this sequence is a human donor with classical Hodgkin lymphoma. In DNA form, the CDR3 reads TGTGCCAGCAGCTTAGCGGGCGGGAGTACAGATACGCAGTATTTT. Protein sequence: CASSLAGGSTDTQYF.